These T cell receptor beta chains were read from a single sample in a study of cytomegalovirus exposure and HLA in healthy donors. Assay: immunoSEQ multiplex PCR; the TCRdb copy retains only in-frame clones and omits some. The table lists about 160,000 clones, 70% to 90% of them singletons, with around 1.9% in the top ten. Sequencing used PBMCs. These receptors were collected from a woman younger than 30 in good health and CMV-seronegative. CDR3s include the opening cysteine and the closing phenylalanine or tryptophan. D genes are given only for firm matches. A clone size is listed for some rows: how often the clone was seen (once, few, many), or a class if it is expanded.

>NA|TRBV7-2|TRBJ2-7|TRBD2
CASSPKTHPGRGYEQYF
TGTGCCAGCAGCCCAAAAACGCACCCCGGGAGGGGATACGAGCAGTACTTC
>NA|TRBV7-2|TRBJ2-5|NA
CASSLGVGRQYF
TGTGCCAGCAGCTTAGGGGTAGGGAGGCAGTACTTC
>NA|TRBV6-5|TRBJ2-7|TRBD1
CASSRGTGEQYF
TGTGCCAGCAGCCGGGGGACAGGCGAGCAGTACTTC
>few|TRBV19|TRBJ2-2|NA
CASSPLINPVSTGELFF
TGTGCCAGTAGTCCTCTCATTAATCCCGTGAGCACCGGGGAGCTGTTTTTT
>NA|TRBV28|TRBJ2-7|TRBD2
CASSLWTSGNWYEQYF
TGTGCCAGCAGTTTATGGACTAGCGGGAATTGGTACGAGCAGTACTTC
>NA|TRBV6-5|TRBJ2-1|TRBD2
CASLGSGRALNEQFF
TGTGCCAGCTTAGGTAGCGGGAGGGCCCTCAATGAGCAGTTCTTC
>NA|TRBV9|TRBJ2-1|NA
CASSGTPTRHNEQFF
TGTGCCAGCAGCGGCACCCCTACTAGGCACAATGAGCAGTTCTTC
>NA|TRBV25-1|TRBJ2-2|TRBD2
CASGTSGRATGELFF
TGTGCCAGCGGGACTAGCGGGAGGGCCACCGGGGAGCTGTTTTTT
>NA|TRBV11-1|TRBJ2-3|NA
CASSYFSGSTDTQYF
TGTGCCAGCAGCTACTTCTCGGGAAGCACAGATACGCAGTATTTT
>NA|TRBV2|TRBJ2-5|TRBD2
CASSEASSKGLAEPTRQETQYF
TGTGCCAGCAGTGAAGCCTCGTCGAAAGGACTAGCGGAGCCCACCCGCCAAGAGACCCAGTACTTC
>NA|TRBV7-2|TRBJ1-1|NA
CASSLEQWAGIATEAFF
TGTGCCAGCAGCTTAGAACAGTGGGCAGGGATCGCCACTGAAGCTTTCTTT
>NA|TRBV28|TRBJ1-1|NA
CASSFVDTEAFF
TGTGCCAGCAGTTTCGTCGACACTGAAGCTTTCTTT
>NA|TRBV5-8|TRBJ1-2|NA
CASSPRTRLNYGYTF
TGTGCCAGCAGCCCAAGGACACGACTTAACTATGGCTACACCTTC
>NA|TRBV5-1|TRBJ1-2|NA
CASSPPSGVYGYTF
TGCGCCAGCAGCCCGCCCTCAGGGGTCTATGGCTACACCTTC
>once|TRBV29-1|TRBJ2-3|NA
CSVEVSRVVDGTDTQYF
TGCAGCGTTGAAGTTAGCAGGGTTGTGGATGGCACAGATACGCAGTATTTT
>NA|TRBV5-1|TRBJ1-3|NA
CASSRTQWGPGNTIYF
TGCGCCAGCAGCCGAACCCAGTGGGGGCCTGGAAACACCATATATTTT
>NA|TRBV5-1|TRBJ1-2|NA
CASSPESIQRQTYGYTF
TGCGCCAGCAGCCCCGAATCAATACAAAGACAGACATATGGCTACACCTTC
>NA|TRBV5-6|TRBJ2-5|TRBD2
CASSLKLLAGGRGETQYF
TGTGCCAGCAGCTTGAAATTGCTAGCGGGGGGCCGGGGGGAGACCCAGTACTTC
>NA|TRBV6-1|TRBJ2-7|TRBD1
CASRSPGQGLEQYF
TGTGCCAGCAGGTCTCCGGGACAGGGGCTCGAGCAGTACTTC